A selection of T cell receptor beta chains follows, all from one sample in a study of OX40 agonist ivuxolimab in advanced cancers. The data were produced by immunoSEQ multiplex PCR, yet TCRdb's version contains in-frame clones alone and is incomplete. This table holds more than 70,000 clones, 84% found once. The material was CD4+ or CD8+ T cells sorted from blood, obtained in a trial of the OX40 agonist ivuxolimab. These receptors all come from an adult with an advanced solid tumor such as melanoma, head and neck, liver or kidney cancer. Both conserved end residues are trimmed from each CDR3. The order of the fields is CDR3 protein, clone size, J gene, V gene. Clone size, where shown, is once, few, many, or a class for clones that have expanded.

CDR3 protein: ASSLFLSAEGYT
clone size: -
J gene: TRBJ1-2
V gene: TRBV5-1

CDR3 protein: SVVNPQRNTEAF
clone size: -
J gene: TRBJ1-1
V gene: TRBV29-1

CDR3 protein: ASSFGQGPYEQY
clone size: -
J gene: TRBJ2-7
V gene: TRBV27

CDR3 protein: ASSTRQGNDSPLH
clone size: -
J gene: TRBJ1-6
V gene: TRBV5-1

CDR3 protein: ASSSKGVRLAGGSGQY
clone size: -
J gene: TRBJ2-7
V gene: TRBV13

CDR3 protein: ASRQGDRSGYT
clone size: -
J gene: TRBJ1-2
V gene: TRBV6-6

CDR3 protein: ASSLERTGETQY
clone size: -
J gene: TRBJ2-5
V gene: TRBV7-9

CDR3 protein: ASSLSRGSEQY
clone size: -
J gene: TRBJ2-7
V gene: TRBV18

CDR3 protein: ASSLDPGYPGYT
clone size: -
J gene: TRBJ1-2
V gene: TRBV5-1

CDR3 protein: ASSILNTGELF
clone size: -
J gene: TRBJ2-2
V gene: TRBV5-8

CDR3 protein: ASSQGLESYTQY
clone size: -
J gene: TRBJ2-3
V gene: TRBV4-3

CDR3 protein: ASSYKGTLYEQY
clone size: -
J gene: TRBJ2-7
V gene: TRBV6-6

CDR3 protein: ASSLDRNTEAF
clone size: -
J gene: TRBJ1-1
V gene: TRBV5-4

CDR3 protein: ASRKSGTSGRRVRDTQY
clone size: -
J gene: TRBJ2-3
V gene: TRBV7-8

CDR3 protein: AWSAPIVGVYEQY
clone size: -
J gene: TRBJ2-7
V gene: TRBV30

CDR3 protein: ASSLFAGGGDTQY
clone size: -
J gene: TRBJ2-3
V gene: TRBV5-8

CDR3 protein: ASSPEHGSEAF
clone size: -
J gene: TRBJ1-1
V gene: TRBV7-9

CDR3 protein: ASSPDSLGLIQTDTQY
clone size: -
J gene: TRBJ2-3
V gene: TRBV18

CDR3 protein: ASSPFGRGAEAF
clone size: -
J gene: TRBJ1-1
V gene: TRBV4-2

CDR3 protein: ASSLRGPYNEQF
clone size: -
J gene: TRBJ2-1
V gene: TRBV11-3

CDR3 protein: ASSEDLVQETQY
clone size: -
J gene: TRBJ2-5
V gene: TRBV6-1

CDR3 protein: ASSLAREDTQY
clone size: -
J gene: TRBJ2-3
V gene: TRBV7-2

CDR3 protein: ASSLVTSGKSYNEQF
clone size: -
J gene: TRBJ2-1
V gene: TRBV7-6

CDR3 protein: ASSLEASGELF
clone size: -
J gene: TRBJ2-2
V gene: TRBV5-1

CDR3 protein: ASLNSGAGDKQY
clone size: once
J gene: TRBJ2-5
V gene: TRBV7-9

CDR3 protein: ASRRCCNQPQH
clone size: -
J gene: TRBJ1-5
V gene: TRBV23-1

CDR3 protein: ASSLTQPQH
clone size: -
J gene: TRBJ1-5
V gene: TRBV2

CDR3 protein: ASNLDDYEQY
clone size: once
J gene: TRBJ2-7
V gene: TRBV4-3

CDR3 protein: ASSPPGLAGGVNEQF
clone size: -
J gene: TRBJ2-1
V gene: TRBV18

CDR3 protein: ASSLARGGLYNDSPLH
clone size: few
J gene: TRBJ1-6
V gene: TRBV5-1

CDR3 protein: ASSLLQGRYEQY
clone size: -
J gene: TRBJ2-7
V gene: TRBV7-8

CDR3 protein: ASLRIFGYGYT
clone size: -
J gene: TRBJ1-2
V gene: TRBV28

CDR3 protein: ASSLVGQGDIEQF
clone size: -
J gene: TRBJ2-1
V gene: TRBV5-4

CDR3 protein: ASSLRQGNYGYT
clone size: -
J gene: TRBJ1-2
V gene: TRBV5-1

CDR3 protein: ASISTGGRAF
clone size: few
J gene: TRBJ1-1
V gene: TRBV2

CDR3 protein: ASSQEPGRQNYGYT
clone size: -
J gene: TRBJ1-2
V gene: TRBV14

CDR3 protein: AWSQGTRDSPLH
clone size: -
J gene: TRBJ1-6
V gene: TRBV30

CDR3 protein: ASSPAGGGLGEQY
clone size: -
J gene: TRBJ2-7
V gene: TRBV19

CDR3 protein: ASSYNGRGNQPQH
clone size: -
J gene: TRBJ1-5
V gene: TRBV6-5

CDR3 protein: ASSYGDSTTYEQY
clone size: -
J gene: TRBJ2-7
V gene: TRBV11-2

CDR3 protein: ASSDGTANNEQF
clone size: -
J gene: TRBJ2-1
V gene: TRBV6-4

CDR3 protein: ASGTGVQETQY
clone size: -
J gene: TRBJ2-5
V gene: TRBV7-6

CDR3 protein: ASRLGQANQPQH
clone size: -
J gene: TRBJ1-5
V gene: TRBV28

CDR3 protein: ASSGGGFGYT
clone size: -
J gene: TRBJ1-2
V gene: TRBV2

CDR3 protein: ASSLGQRHTDTQY
clone size: -
J gene: TRBJ2-3
V gene: TRBV7-7